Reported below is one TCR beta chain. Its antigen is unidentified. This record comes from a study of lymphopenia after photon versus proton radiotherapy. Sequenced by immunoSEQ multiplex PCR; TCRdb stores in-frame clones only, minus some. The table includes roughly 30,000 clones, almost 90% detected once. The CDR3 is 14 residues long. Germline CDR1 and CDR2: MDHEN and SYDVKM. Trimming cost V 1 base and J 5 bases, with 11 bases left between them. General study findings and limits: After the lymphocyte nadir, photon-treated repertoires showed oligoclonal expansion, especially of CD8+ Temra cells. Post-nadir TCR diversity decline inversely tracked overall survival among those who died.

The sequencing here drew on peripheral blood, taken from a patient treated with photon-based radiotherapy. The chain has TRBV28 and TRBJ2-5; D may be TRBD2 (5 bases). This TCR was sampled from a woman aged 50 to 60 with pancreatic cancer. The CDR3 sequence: CASSLLGARETQYF. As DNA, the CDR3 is TGTGCCAGCAGTTTATTGGGAGCCCGGGAGACCCAGTACTTC.